Below are 26 T cell receptor beta chains sequenced from a single sample in a study of blood T cell repertoires in COVID-19. TCRdb's table, derived via immunoSEQ multiplex PCR, lists solely in-frame clones and lacks some. The sample holds around 100,000 clones, 80% to 90% seen once. The sample taken for sequencing was peripheral blood. The receptors originated from a woman older than 75 with acute or convalescent COVID-19.

The chain joins TRBV7-9 to TRBJ1-4; 10 bases are shared with TRBD1. The CDR3 length is 15 residues. Trimming at V came to 1 base and at J to 8 bases, leaving 4 bases not matched to a gene. Per the germline V gene, CDR1 is SEHNR and CDR2 is FQNEAQ (reference sequence). The CDR3 here is CASSLVTGGIEKLFF. The CDR3 DNA reads as TGTGCCAGCAGCTTAGTGACAGGGGGCATCGAAAAACTGTTTTTT.

The gene calls are TRBV24-1 and TRBJ2-1; 10 bases match TRBD2. The junction had 5 bases not matched to a gene; V was cut back by 0 bases and J by 7 bases. The CDR3 runs 16 residues. Germline loops: CDR1 KGHDR, CDR2 SFDVKD. The CDR3 sequence is CATSDLRASGGNEQFF. CDR3 sequence (DNA): TGTGCCACCAGTGATTTGAGGGCTAGCGGGGGTAATGAGCAGTTCTTC.

The chain is built from TRBV24-1 and TRBJ1-2, with 8 bases aligning to TRBD1. This CDR3 has 13 residues. V lost 3 bases and J lost 8; bases outside the gene matches: 4. CDR1 and CDR2 (germline): KGHDR, SFDVKD. CDR3 sequence: CATSDAQGAGYTF. The CDR3 DNA reads as TGTGCCACCAGTGATGCTCAGGGGGCGGGCTACACCTTC.

The chain uses TRBV27 and TRBJ2-2; 14 bases agree with TRBD2. The CDR3 runs to 17 residues. CDR1 and CDR2 from the germline V gene are MNHEY and SMNVEV (reference sequence). The trim removed 5 bases at V and 4 bases at J, leaving 6 bases unmatched. DNA of the CDR3: TGTGCCAGCAGTATGGGACTAGCGGGGGCCGTCACCGGGGAGCTGTTTTTT. Protein sequence: CASSMGLAGAVTGELFF.

The V call is TRBV10-3, the J call TRBJ2-2; 7 bases map to TRBD2. Germline lookup yields CDR1 ENHRY and CDR2 SYGVKD. The CDR3 is 16 amino acids. V shed 0 bases and J 7 bases; nucleotides not matched to a gene: 8. CDR3 DNA: TGTGCCATCAGTGAGTCGCGGGGGAGCACAGGCGGGGAGCTGTTTTTT. Residues: CAISESRGSTGGELFF.

The J gene is TRBJ1-5, the V gene TRBV27, with a weak D call TRBD1 (5 bases). Germline values: CDR1 MNHEY, CDR2 SMNVEV (reference sequence). The CDR3 extends over 16 amino acids. V dropped 1 base and J dropped 1 base, with 11 bases sitting between them. CDR3 DNA sequence: TGTGCCAGCAGTTTATACGGGGGTCGCAGCAATCAGCCCCAGCATTTT. Translated, it gives CASSLYGGRSNQPQHF.

The chain uses TRBV30 and TRBJ2-3, with 9 bases aligning to TRBD2. The J segment lost 0 bases and the V segment lost 4 bases, leaving 5 bases of the junction unmatched. Germline assignment: CDR1 GTSNPN and CDR2 SVGIG (reference sequence). The CDR3 is 15 residues long. The CDR3 spells CAWTSGASSTDTQYF. The CDR3 bases are TGTGCCTGGACTAGCGGGGCGTCTAGCACAGATACGCAGTATTTT.

This clone was recorded only once. This chain connects TRBV28 to TRBJ1-5; 8 bases align to TRBD1. The length of the CDR3 is 14 residues. From germline, CDR1 is MDHEN and CDR2 SYDVKM. The V gene end was trimmed by 6 bases and the J gene end by 3 bases; junction bases not matched to a gene: 4. DNA of the CDR3: TGTGCCAGCAGACGGACAGGGCCCAATCAGCCCCAGCATTTT. Residues: CASRRTGPNQPQHF.

The V gene is TRBV18, the J gene TRBJ2-3; D unclear. V shed 0 bases and J shed 0 bases, with 10 bases lying between them. The CDR3 has 16 residues. Germline assignment: CDR1 KGHSH and CDR2 LQKENI. As DNA, the CDR3 is TGTGCCAGCTCACCACCGGAGTCTCCTAGCACAGATACGCAGTATTTT. The encoded protein is CASSPPESPSTDTQYF.

The chain is built from TRBV5-5 and TRBJ2-7; 10 nucleotides agree with TRBD2. In germline, CDR1 is SGHKS, CDR2 YYEKEE (reference sequence). With V trimmed by 4 bases and J by 0 bases, 10 bases remained unmatched. The CDR3 totals 17 residues. This CDR3 reads CASSRTLSGGPSYEQYF. The CDR3 nucleotides are TGTGCCAGCAGCCGGACACTTAGCGGGGGGCCCTCCTACGAGCAGTACTTC.

V usage is TRBV6-5 and J usage is TRBJ1-4, with D hard to call. The CDR3 consists of 14 residues. V was trimmed by 7 bases and J by 5 bases, leaving 14 bases between them. CDR1 is MNHEY and CDR2 is SVGAGI in the germline V gene. The CDR3, as DNA: TGTGCCAGCATGAGAGGCGGTCGCAATGAAAAACTGTTTTTT. Translating it yields CASMRGGRNEKLFF.

This chain links TRBV7-8 with TRBJ1-5, with no clear D. Trimming removed 5 bases from V and 7 bases from J, with 12 bases in between. CDR3 length: 13 residues. The germline CDR1 and CDR2 sequences are SGHVS and FQNEAQ. Written as DNA, the CDR3 is TGTGCCAGCAGCCCGGGATGGGCCCAGCCCCAGCATTTT. Translated: CASSPGWAQPQHF.

The chain employs TRBV11-3 and TRBJ2-1, with TRBD2 as a possible D gene (7 bases). With 11 bases removed from V and 9 bases from J, the gap between germline ends came to 23 bases. CDR3 length: 14 amino acids. Germline values: CDR1 SGHNT, CDR2 YENEEA. The CDR3 DNA sequence: TGTGCCTCTAGCGAAGGGGGGGTTCTCGGTGAGCAGTTCTTC. It specifies CASSEGGVLGEQFF.

V gene TRBV4-3 combines with J gene TRBJ1-1; D gene uncertain. Trimming shortened V by 6 bases and J by 0 bases, and 11 bases separated the two germline ends. The germline V gene encodes CDR1 LGHNA and CDR2 YSLEER. The CDR3 is 14 residues long. The CDR3 protein is CASSPGGLNTEAFF. In DNA, the CDR3 is TGCGCCAGCAGTCCCGGAGGGTTGAACACTGAAGCTTTCTTT.

This clone was recorded once. V gene TRBV7-8 combines with J gene TRBJ1-4, with a weak D call TRBD1 (5 bases). CDR3 length: 14 amino acids. Trimming cost V 1 base and J 8 bases, with 11 bases left between them. Germline V gene sequence: CDR1 SGHVS, CDR2 FQNEAQ. The CDR3 protein is CASSLGGRIEKLFF. CDR3 nucleotide sequence: TGTGCCAGCAGCTTAGGGGGGAGGATAGAAAAACTGTTTTTT.

DNA of the CDR3: TGTGCAAGTCGCTTAGCCCCCCGCAGGCCAAAAAACAACACTGAAGCTTTCTTT. Residues: CASRLAPRRPKNNTEAFF. The chain links TRBV12-2 to TRBJ1-1; TRBD1 is taken as the D call from the table, unchecked against the DNA. TRBV12-2 is tagged as a pseudogene. CDR3 length: 18 amino acids.

The V call is TRBV2, the J call TRBJ2-3; D is undetermined. This CDR3 comprises 14 residues. Germline lookup yields CDR1 SNHLY and CDR2 FYNNEI. V lost 4 bases and J lost 2, with 10 bases in between. The CDR3 is CASSVSSPTDTQYF. The CDR3 DNA reads TGTGCCAGCAGTGTGTCGTCCCCCACAGATACGCAGTATTTT.

J is TRBJ2-3 and V is TRBV24-1, with 11 nucleotides matching TRBD2. Trimming took 2 bases from V and 5 from J; bases not matched to a gene: 8. CDR3 length: 17 amino acids. Per germline, CDR1 KGHDR and CDR2 SFDVKD. CDR3 nucleotides: TGTGCCACCAGTGATTCCAATAGCGGGGGGGCCGAAGATACGCAGTATTTT. Protein sequence: CATSDSNSGGAEDTQYF.

The CDR3 DNA follows: TGTGCCAGCAGCCGGGACAGGGAGGTCGAGCAGTACTTC. Translating it yields CASSRDREVEQYF. This chain links TRBV7-9 with TRBJ2-7; 9 bases are shared with TRBD1. The germline V gene has CDR1 SEHNR and CDR2 FQNEAQ (reference sequence). After removal of 5 bases from V and 6 bases from J, the junction contained 5 bases not matched to a gene. The CDR3 spans 13 residues.

The J gene is TRBJ1-2, the V gene TRBV5-1, with D unclear. Germline values: CDR1 SGHRS, CDR2 YFSETQ. The CDR3 spans 13 residues. V lost 2 bases and J 7 bases, leaving 12 bases between the germline ends. The CDR3 loop reads CASSLGQAGGYTF. The DNA of the CDR3 is TGCGCCAGCAGCTTAGGTCAGGCGGGTGGCTACACCTTC.

In its sample, this clone was seen once. The chain is built from TRBV7-2 and TRBJ2-4, with D possibly matching TRBD1 (5 bases). The germline V gene has CDR1 SGHTA and CDR2 FQGNSA. V gave up 1 base and J gave up 1 base, with 8 bases separating them. The CDR3 contains 15 residues. The CDR3 region has the DNA TGTGCCAGCAGCTTAGAGTCAGGGGCCAAAAACATTCAGTACTTC. This sequence encodes CASSLESGAKNIQYF.

This sequence joins TRBV5-4 and TRBJ2-2; 8 nucleotides line up with TRBD1. The CDR3 runs 16 residues. In germline, CDR1 is SGHNT, CDR2 YYREEE (reference sequence). J lost 3 bases, V lost 4 bases, and 8 bases had no gene match. The CDR3 region has the DNA TGTGCCAGCAGCCCTCGGACAGGGTGGGACACCGGGGAGCTGTTTTTT. Its protein product is CASSPRTGWDTGELFF. Full variable domain (missing parts from reference TRBV5-4 and TRBJ2-2): ETGVTQSPTHLIKTRGQQVTLRCSSQSGHNTVSWYQQALGQGPQFIFQYYREEENGRGNFPPRFSGLQFPNYSSELNVNALELDDSALYLCASSPRTGWDTGELFFGEGSRLTVL.

This chain uses TRBV7-2 with TRBJ2-3; D is ambiguous. The CDR3 is 15 amino acids. The V end lost 1 base, the J end lost 3 bases, and 11 bases lay between the germline ends. From germline, CDR1 is SGHTA and CDR2 FQGNSA. As DNA, the CDR3 is TGTGCCAGCAGCTTAGTTGGAGCTGTTACAGATACGCAGTATTTT. Protein sequence: CASSLVGAVTDTQYF.

The chain carries TRBV6-5 and TRBJ1-3; D is ambiguous. The ends were cut back, 5 bases at V and 0 bases at J, with 11 bases in the middle. Germline V lookup: CDR1 MNHEY, CDR2 SVGAGI. This CDR3 has 15 residues. DNA for the CDR3: TGTGCCAGCAGTCTCAGCGGTAGCTCTGGAAACACCATATATTTT. It specifies CASSLSGSSGNTIYF.

This clone was detected once. The chain couples TRBV19 to TRBJ2-1; 7 positions agree with TRBD1. The CDR3 sequence is 16 residues long. The V gene's germline CDR1 is LNHDA and CDR2 SQIVND (reference sequence). Losses at the gene ends were 7 bases for V and 9 bases for J; bases not matched to a gene: 18. The CDR3 is CASKDETGSSYREQFF. The CDR3 nucleotides read TGTGCCAGTAAAGATGAGACAGGGTCCTCGTACCGTGAGCAGTTCTTC.

The gene calls are TRBV11-2 and TRBJ1-1, with 10 bases matching TRBD1. The V segment lost 5 bases and the J segment 6 bases; nucleotides outside the gene matches: 6. This CDR3 region has 14 residues. Germline values: CDR1 SGHAT, CDR2 FQNNGV. The CDR3: CASSQGQGKAEAFF. Here the CDR3 DNA reads TGTGCCAGCAGCCAGGGACAGGGGAAAGCTGAAGCTTTCTTT.